This T cell receptor beta chain was retrieved from a study of neurological immune-mediated disorders (dated by TCRdb to between 2019 and 2020). Regarding the complete study: Using UMI-based sequencing, the study compared peripheral blood TCR-beta repertoires from patients with HTLV-I-associated myelopathy (HAM/TSP), patients with multiple sclerosis, and healthy controls. Longitudinal HAM/TSP and healthy donors were sampled at 3 time-points each (about 3-45 month intervals). Of the approximately 66 subjects in the cohort, about 14 were HAM/TSP patients, approximately 34 were multiple sclerosis patients, and about 20 were healthy controls. The 90 to 120 TCR-beta libraries covered PBMC samples along with longitudinal samples, technical triplicates, and paired sorted CD4+ and CD8+ T-cell subsets. What the study reported, not specific to this receptor: TCR clonal expansion was highest in HAM/TSP patients and lowest in MS patients, with MS patients falling below even healthy controls. Across subjects, expanded clones never shared an identical CDR3 amino acid sequence, which suggests that the TCR-beta repertoires in every group were private.

The time point label, as the study defines it: longitudinal time-point 1 (baseline). Unsorted PBMC libraries were generated from 2 million PBMCs stored in RNAlater at -80 °C until RNA extraction. Peripheral blood was subjected to Ficoll-Hypaque density gradient centrifugation to isolate PBMCs, which were then cryopreserved in liquid nitrogen. To synthesize cDNA, template-switch 5'RACE was performed with a primer carrying a 10-nucleotide random unique molecular identifier so that each TCR transcript was tagged. Each sequencing run produced over 160 million TCR-beta sequences covering 15-18 subjects. Total RNA was extracted with the RNeasy kit. The KAPA Real-time Library Amplification kit was used to amplify TCR-beta VDJ regions with primers for the TCR constant region and the 5'RACE anchor. A first PCR added sample indexes and Illumina adaptors, and a second PCR then raised library yield. After Ampure bead purification, the TCR product of roughly 650 bp was size-selected on a 2% E-gel SizeSelection system. Before pooling, libraries had their quality checked on a Bioanalyzer, their concentration measured with Qubit, and their quantity determined with the Kapa Library Quantification kit. An Illumina HiSeq 2500 was used to sequence the libraries paired-end at 2 x 150 bp. To increase sequence diversity, roughly 24-30% phiX was spiked into each library pool. The original pipeline was this. The quality-filtered reads were processed with the UMI-based MiGEC pipeline, whose error correction step removed more than 90% of the raw TCR sequences. IMGT germline references were used for alignment of VDJ genes, and clonotypes were defined by a unique CDR3 amino acid sequence together with V-J genes. VDJtools evaluated clonal expansion, Shannon diversity and CDR3 relatedness (CalcPairwiseDistances, ClusterSamples); CLCbio workbench built phylogenetic trees. Using coefficient-of-variation modelling across technical triplicates, the study counted a clone as expanded if it had at least 8 unique UMIs. Using fastp at Q25 and MiXCR, TCRdb reprocessed the public reads and kept productive beta chains. Rows are unified per CDR3 protein, each entry keeping the most common DNA and genes. TCRdb, not the original authors, processed these V and J calls. For this sample there are some 54,000 distinct CDR3 sequences; approximately 12% appear just once. The biggest ten clones account for about 6.6% of the sample.

This clonotype has ten or more counts. No antigen is known for it. No base qualities exist here, and no much larger clone lies one base off it. The CDR3 goes from the cysteine to the phenylalanine over 15 residues. CDR3 DNA only is kept here, 45 bases in frame from base 1. At the junction V is shortened by 6 bases and J by 4 bases; bases outside the gene matches: 11. According to the germline V gene (reference sequence), CDR1 reads DFQATT and CDR2 reads SNEGSKA. The rearranged segments are TRBV20-1 and TRBJ2-1; 8 middle bases align to TRBD2. The sequence was collected from a male donor with HTLV-1-associated myelopathy (HAM/TSP). Sample: PBMCs. The DNA sequence is TGCAGTGCGGGGGTCGCGGGGGGCCCTTACAATGAGCAGTTCTTC. Translated, this gives CSAGVAGGPYNEQFF.